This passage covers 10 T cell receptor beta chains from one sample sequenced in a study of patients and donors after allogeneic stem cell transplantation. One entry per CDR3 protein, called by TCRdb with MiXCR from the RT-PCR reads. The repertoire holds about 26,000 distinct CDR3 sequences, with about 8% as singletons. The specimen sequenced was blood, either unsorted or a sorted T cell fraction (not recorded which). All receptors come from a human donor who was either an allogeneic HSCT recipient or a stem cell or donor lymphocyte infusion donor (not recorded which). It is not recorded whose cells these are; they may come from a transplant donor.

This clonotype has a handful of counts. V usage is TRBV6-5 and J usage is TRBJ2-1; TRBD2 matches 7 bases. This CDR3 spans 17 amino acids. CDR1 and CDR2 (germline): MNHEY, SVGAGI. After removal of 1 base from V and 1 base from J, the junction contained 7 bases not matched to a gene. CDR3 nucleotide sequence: TGTGCCAGCAGTTACTTAGGGCGGGGGAATTCCTACAATGAGCAGTTCTTC. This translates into CASSYLGRGNSYNEQFF.

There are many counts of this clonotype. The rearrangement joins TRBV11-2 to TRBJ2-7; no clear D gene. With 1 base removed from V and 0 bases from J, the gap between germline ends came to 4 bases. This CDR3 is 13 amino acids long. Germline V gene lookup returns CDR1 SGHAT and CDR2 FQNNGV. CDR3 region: CASSLAYSYEQYF. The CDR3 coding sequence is TGTGCCAGCAGCTTAGCTTACTCCTACGAGCAGTACTTC. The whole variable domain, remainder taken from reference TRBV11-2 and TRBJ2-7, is EAGVAQSPRYKIIEKRQSVAFWCNPISGHATLYWYQQILGQGPKLLIQFQNNGVVDDSQLPKDRFSAERLKGVDSTLKIQPAKLEDSAVYLCASSLAYSYEQYFGPGTRLTVT.

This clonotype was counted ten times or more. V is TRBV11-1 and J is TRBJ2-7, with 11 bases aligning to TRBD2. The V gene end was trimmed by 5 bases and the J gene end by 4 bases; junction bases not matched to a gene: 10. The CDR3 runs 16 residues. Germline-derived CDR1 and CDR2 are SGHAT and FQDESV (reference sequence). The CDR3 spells CASSPWLAGGSYEQYF. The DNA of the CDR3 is TGTGCCAGCAGCCCCTGGCTAGCGGGAGGCTCATACGAGCAGTACTTC.

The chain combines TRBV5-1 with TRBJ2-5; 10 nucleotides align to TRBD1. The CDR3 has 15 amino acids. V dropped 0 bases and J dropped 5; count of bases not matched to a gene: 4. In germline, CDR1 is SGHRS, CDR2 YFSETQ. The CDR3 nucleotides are TGCGCCAGCAGCTTGGGGGACAGGGGAGACGAGACCCAGTACTTC. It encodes CASSLGDRGDETQYF.

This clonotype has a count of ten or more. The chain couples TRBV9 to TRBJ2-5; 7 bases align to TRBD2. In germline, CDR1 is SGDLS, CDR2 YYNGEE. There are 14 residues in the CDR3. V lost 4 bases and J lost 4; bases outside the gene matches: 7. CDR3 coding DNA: TGTGCCAGCAGCCAGACGGGGACTACAGAGACCCAGTACTTC. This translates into CASSQTGTTETQYF.

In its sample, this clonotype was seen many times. The CDR3 DNA reads as TGTGCCAGCAGCTTAGGCCTAGCGGGAGAGGCAGATACGCAGTATTTT. Amino acids: CASSLGLAGEADTQYF. The V and J genes are TRBV7-9 and TRBJ2-3; 10 bases map to TRBD2. The CDR3 extends over 16 amino acids. Germline CDR1 SEHNR, CDR2 FQNEAQ (reference sequence). The ends lost 1 base at V and 4 bases at J; junction bases unmatched: 5.

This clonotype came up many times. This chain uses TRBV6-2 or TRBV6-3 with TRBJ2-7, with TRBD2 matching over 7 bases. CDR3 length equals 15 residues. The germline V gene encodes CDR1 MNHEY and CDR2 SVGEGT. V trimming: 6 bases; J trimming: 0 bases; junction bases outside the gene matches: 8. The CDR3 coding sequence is TGTGCCAGCAGCCTCCTAGCGGATCCCTCCTACGAGCAGTACTTC. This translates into CASSLLADPSYEQYF.

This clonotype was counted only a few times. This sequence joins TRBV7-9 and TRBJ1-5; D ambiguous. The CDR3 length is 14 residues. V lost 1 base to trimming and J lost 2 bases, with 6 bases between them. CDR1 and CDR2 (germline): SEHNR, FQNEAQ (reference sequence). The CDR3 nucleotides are TGTGCCAGCAGCTTAGGTGGCCGCAATCAGCCCCAGCATTTT. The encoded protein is CASSLGGRNQPQHF. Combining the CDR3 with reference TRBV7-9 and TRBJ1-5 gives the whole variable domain DTGVSQNPRHKITKRGQNVTFRCDPISEHNRLYWYRQTLGQGPEFLTYFQNEAQLEKSRLLSDRFSAERPKGSFSTLEIQRTEQGDSAMYLCASSLGGRNQPQHFGDGTRLSIL.

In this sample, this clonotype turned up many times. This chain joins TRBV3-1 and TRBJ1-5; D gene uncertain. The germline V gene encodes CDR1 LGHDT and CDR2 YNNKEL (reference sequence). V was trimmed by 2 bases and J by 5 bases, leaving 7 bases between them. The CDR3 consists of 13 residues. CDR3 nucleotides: TGTGCCAGCAGCCAATATCCCGATCAGCCCCAGCATTTT. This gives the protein CASSQYPDQPQHF. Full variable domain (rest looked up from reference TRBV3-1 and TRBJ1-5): DTAVSQTPKYLVTQMGNDKSIKCEQNLGHDTMYWYKQDSKKFLKIMFSYNNKELIINETVPNRFSPKSPDKAHLNLHINSLELGDSAVYFCASSQYPDQPQHFGDGTRLSIL.

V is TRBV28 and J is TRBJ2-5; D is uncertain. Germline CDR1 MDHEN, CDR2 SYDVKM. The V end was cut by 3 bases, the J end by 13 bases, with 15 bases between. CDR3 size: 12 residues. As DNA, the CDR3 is TGTGCCAGCAGTTTCGCCAGTAGAGTAAGGTACTTC. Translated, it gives CASSFASRVRYF.